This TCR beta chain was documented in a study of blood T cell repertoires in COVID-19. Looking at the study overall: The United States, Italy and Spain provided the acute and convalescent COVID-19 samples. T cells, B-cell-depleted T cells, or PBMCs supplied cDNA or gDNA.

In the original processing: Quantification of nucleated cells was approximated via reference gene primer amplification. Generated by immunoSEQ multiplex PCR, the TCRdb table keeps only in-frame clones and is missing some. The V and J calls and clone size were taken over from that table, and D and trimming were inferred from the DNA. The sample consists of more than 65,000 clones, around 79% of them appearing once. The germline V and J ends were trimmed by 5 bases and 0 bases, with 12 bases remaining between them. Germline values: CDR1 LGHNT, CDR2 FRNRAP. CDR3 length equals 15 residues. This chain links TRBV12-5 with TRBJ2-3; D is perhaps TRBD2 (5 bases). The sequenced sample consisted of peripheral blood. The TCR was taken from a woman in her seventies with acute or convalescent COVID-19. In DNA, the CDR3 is TGTGCTAGTGGTCCGGACTTTTCTAGCACAGATACGCAGTATTTT. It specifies CASGPDFSSTDTQYF. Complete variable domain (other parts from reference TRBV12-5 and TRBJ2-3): DARVTQTPRHKVTEMGQEVTMRCQPILGHNTVFWYRQTMMQGLELLAYFRNRAPLDDSGMPKDRFSAEMPDATLATLKIQPSEPRDSAVYFCASGPDFSSTDTQYFGPGTRLTVL.